This TCR beta chain was profiled in a study of T cells in Graves' hyperthyroidism and ophthalmopathy. Points from the study as a whole: Also found in blood were most expanded thyroid clonotypes above 0.001. In validation, the model predicted ophthalmopathy. These predictions came a median roughly seven months before onset. Ophthalmopathy was separated from stable hyperthyroidism by a 13 V-J model.

This clonotype was detected many times. Its antigen is undetermined. The V end was cut by 6 bases, the J end by 2 bases, with 10 bases between. The CDR3 is made up of 13 amino acids. Germline CDR1 and CDR2: SNHLY and FYNNEI. Amplified TCR beta CDR3 regions derived from RNA transcripts. Carried out on the TCR CDR3, a first-round RT-PCR used the HTBI primer set. MiXCR, run by TCRdb on the multiplex PCR reads, gives a single entry per CDR3 protein. The table lists a few hundred thousand distinct CDR3 sequences, approximately 14% of them singletons, with less than 15% in the top ten. The TCR originated in a woman between 18 and 30 years old with Graves' hyperthyroidism. This rearrangement joins TRBV2 to TRBJ1-2, with TRBD1 as a possible D gene (5 bases). Sequencing was performed on blood. The CDR3 region has the DNA TGTGCCAGCAGCAGCAGGGAGAACTATGGCTACACCTTC. This gives the protein CASSSRENYGYTF.